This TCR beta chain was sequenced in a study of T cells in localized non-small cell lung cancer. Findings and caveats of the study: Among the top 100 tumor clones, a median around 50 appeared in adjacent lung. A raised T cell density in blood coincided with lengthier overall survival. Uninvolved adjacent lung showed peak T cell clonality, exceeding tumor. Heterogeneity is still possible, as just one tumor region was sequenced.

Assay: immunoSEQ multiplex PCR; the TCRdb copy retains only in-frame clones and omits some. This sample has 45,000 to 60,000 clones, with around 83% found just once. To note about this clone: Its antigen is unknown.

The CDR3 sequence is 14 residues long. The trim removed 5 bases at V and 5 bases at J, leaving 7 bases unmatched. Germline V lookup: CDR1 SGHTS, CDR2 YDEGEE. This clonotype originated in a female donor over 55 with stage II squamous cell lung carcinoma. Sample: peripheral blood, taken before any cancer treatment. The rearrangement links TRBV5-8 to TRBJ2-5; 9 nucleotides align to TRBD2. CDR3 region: CASRDSGGPETQYF. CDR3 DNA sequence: TGTGCCAGCAGGGATAGCGGGGGCCCGGAGACCCAGTACTTC.